The rows below give T cell receptor beta chains drawn from one sample of a study of T cells in Graves' hyperthyroidism and ophthalmopathy. Via MiXCR, TCRdb re-called the multiplex PCR reads, giving one row per CDR3 protein. Counted here are roughly 350,000 distinct CDR3 sequences, about 14% occurring once; the ten biggest clones make up around a fifth. The sample comprised blood. These receptors came from a woman in her twenties or thirties with Graves' ophthalmopathy. Both conserved end residues are part of each CDR3. D genes are given only for firm matches.

J gene,V gene,D gene,CDR3 length,CDR3 protein
TRBJ1-2,TRBV3-1,NA,15,CASSQDRGLPVGYTF
TRBJ2-7,TRBV5-8,NA,16,CASSLSPAGGTYEQYF
TRBJ1-2,TRBV20-1,NA,12,CSATGQNYGYTF
TRBJ2-5,TRBV5-1,NA,13,CASSLRPGETQYF
TRBJ2-5,TRBV20-1,TRBD2,15,CSPTPGISGGETQYF
TRBJ2-3,TRBV5-1,NA,13,CASSSGTTDTQYF
TRBJ1-5,TRBV6-1,NA,13,CAGGRGGNQPQHF
TRBJ1-1,TRBV5-1,NA,17,CASSQVWGGDLLSEAFF
TRBJ2-3,TRBV29-1,NA,13,CSVENGAADTQYF
TRBJ2-7,TRBV20-1,NA,14,CSASLLGRNYEQYF
TRBJ1-5,TRBV10-3,TRBD1,15,CAISVGQGGTQPQHF
TRBJ2-1,TRBV12-5,TRBD1,12,CASGNDRGPQFF
TRBJ2-2,TRBV28,TRBD2,16,CASSSGGAFFAGELFF
TRBJ2-5,TRBV5-1,TRBD2,19,CASSSEFSLAGGLQETQYF
TRBJ2-1,TRBV2,NA,19,CAITQGEKVTLSSYNEQFF
TRBJ2-5,TRBV11-2,NA,14,CASSQGWDSGTQYF
TRBJ2-3,TRBV20-1,TRBD2,11,CSGLAGSTQYF
TRBJ1-1,TRBV18,TRBD1,16,CASSPTTGGGIPEAFF
TRBJ1-3,TRBV7-2,NA,17,CASSLAIGQKFGNTIYF
TRBJ2-7,TRBV20-1,TRBD2,15,CSAVQAWTSGYEQYF